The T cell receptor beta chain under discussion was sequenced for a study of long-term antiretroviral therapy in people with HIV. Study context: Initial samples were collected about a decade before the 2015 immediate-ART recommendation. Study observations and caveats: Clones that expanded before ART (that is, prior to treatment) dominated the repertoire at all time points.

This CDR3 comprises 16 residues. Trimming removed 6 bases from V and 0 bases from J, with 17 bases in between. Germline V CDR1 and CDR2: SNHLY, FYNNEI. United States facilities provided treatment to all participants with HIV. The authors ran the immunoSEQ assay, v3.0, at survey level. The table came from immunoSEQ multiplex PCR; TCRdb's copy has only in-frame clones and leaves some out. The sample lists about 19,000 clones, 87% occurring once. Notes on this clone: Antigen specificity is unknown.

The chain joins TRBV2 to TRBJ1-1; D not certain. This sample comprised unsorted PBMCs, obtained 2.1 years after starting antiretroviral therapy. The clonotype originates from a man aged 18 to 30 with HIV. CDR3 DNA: TGTGCCAGCAGCCTCCTCGTACGGGGTATGAACACTGAAGCTTTCTTT. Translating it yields CASSLLVRGMNTEAFF.